This TCR beta chain was sequenced in a study of blood T cell repertoires in COVID-19 (dated by TCRdb to about 2020). In terms of the full investigation: The collaborator samples originated in the United States, Italy and Spain and spanned the acute and convalescent phases of COVID-19. The material from the prospective study consisted of cDNA or gDNA derived from T cells, B-cell-depleted T cells, or PBMCs. Subjects who had been exposed to COVID-19, were actively infected with it, or had recovered from it provided the deeply sampled blood TCRbeta repertoires that made up the dataset. A freely available public database, intended as a resource for researchers studying the immune response to SARS-CoV-2, is where the repertoires were released. Samples came from the ongoing ImmuneRACE study (first 160 participants) plus 1,254 subjects from 6 global collaborators. The sample metadata nearly always contained a de-identified subject ID, COVID-19 status, age in years and sex. Where available, HLA class I and class II types were obtained from metadata supplied by the sample provider rather than from assay-based typing. What the research found in general, with its limitations: How much clinical and demographic metadata was included differed by source and by participant, and the metadata was provided uncurated.

Whole blood was collected in K2EDTA tubes by collaborating institutions according to the institutions' own protocols. For TCRbeta analysis, collaborators shipped samples in one of three forms: frozen whole blood, isolated PBMCs, or DNA extracted from either of those sample types. The CDR3 has 13 amino acids, counting the end cysteine and phenylalanine. CDR3 DNA only is kept here, 39 bases in frame from base 1. As encoded in the germline V gene, CDR1 is SGHTA while CDR2 is FQGTGA. Trimming at the junction amounts to 1 base on V and 8 bases on J, and the germline ends lie 11 bases apart. On this clone: Its antigen target is currently unknown. Within one base of it there is no much larger clone, and no base qualities were kept.

TCRbeta CDR3 regions were amplified from genomic DNA using the immunoSEQ Assay, a bias-controlled multiplex PCR. From the authors' description of their analysis: The number of nucleated cells in each sample was estimated from the amplification of reference gene primers within the assay. To quantify the absolute abundance of each unique TCRbeta CDR3 rearrangement, sequence reads were collapsed and filtered. For each sample, productive Simpson clonality was calculated by taking the square root of Simpson's diversity index across productive rearrangements. The table comes from immuneACCESS by way of TCRdb, which keeps in-frame sequences with V and J called. Part of the clones is missing from these tables; in studies checked, under half for an unresolved V gene and the rest for unknown reasons. D and trimming come from the DNA, and the V and J calls and clone size come from that table. This sample is represented by over 140,000 clones; approximately 84% of them were singletons. Under 4.5% of the sample is in the top ten clones.

This receptor was obtained from a woman aged 60 to 75 with acute or convalescent COVID-19. The sequencing input was peripheral blood. The chain employs TRBV7-3 and TRBJ1-1; the D segment cannot be called with confidence. The bases are TGTGCCAGCAGCTTAAGTCGGACGGGGGAAGCTTTCTTT. This codes for CASSLSRTGEAFF.